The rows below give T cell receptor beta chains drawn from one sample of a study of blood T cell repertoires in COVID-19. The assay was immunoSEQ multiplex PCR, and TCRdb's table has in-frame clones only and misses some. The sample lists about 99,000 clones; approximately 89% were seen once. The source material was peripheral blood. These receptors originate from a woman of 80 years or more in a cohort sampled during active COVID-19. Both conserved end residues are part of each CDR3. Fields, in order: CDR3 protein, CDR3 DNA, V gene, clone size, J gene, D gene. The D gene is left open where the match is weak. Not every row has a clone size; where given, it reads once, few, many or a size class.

cdr3_aa: CASSQELANYGYTF; cdr3_nt: TGCGCCAGCAGCCAAGAACTCGCTAACTATGGCTACACCTTC; v_call: TRBV4-1; clone_size: .; j_call: TRBJ1-2; d_call: .
cdr3_aa: CASSLGTSGGYNEQFF; cdr3_nt: TGTGCCAGCAGCTTAGGGACTAGCGGAGGATACAATGAGCAGTTCTTC; v_call: TRBV7-9; clone_size: .; j_call: TRBJ2-1; d_call: TRBD2
cdr3_aa: CASSLELQGHYNEQFF; cdr3_nt: TGTGCCAGCAGTTTAGAGCTACAGGGGCACTACAATGAGCAGTTCTTC; v_call: TRBV27; clone_size: .; j_call: TRBJ2-1; d_call: TRBD1
cdr3_aa: CASSFLQGSHEQYF; cdr3_nt: TGTGCCAGCAGTTTCCTACAGGGTTCCCACGAGCAGTACTTC; v_call: TRBV27; clone_size: few; j_call: TRBJ2-7; d_call: .
cdr3_aa: CASSLGAGINSPLHF; cdr3_nt: TGTGCCAGCAGCTTAGGGGCAGGCATCAATTCACCCCTCCACTTT; v_call: TRBV7-8; clone_size: .; j_call: TRBJ1-6; d_call: .
cdr3_aa: CASSYPGLGSNQPQHF; cdr3_nt: TGTGCCAGCAGTTACCCCGGCCTGGGCAGCAATCAGCCCCAGCATTTT; v_call: TRBV6-2/TRBV6-3; clone_size: .; j_call: TRBJ1-5; d_call: .
cdr3_aa: CASSESGASGIHSSYNEQFF; cdr3_nt: TGCGCCAGCAGTGAGTCGGGGGCTAGCGGGATCCACTCCTCCTACAATGAGCAGTTCTTC; v_call: TRBV10-1; clone_size: .; j_call: TRBJ2-1; d_call: TRBD2
cdr3_aa: CASSYSSGAKTEAFF; cdr3_nt: TGTGCCAGCAGTTACTCCTCAGGGGCAAAGACTGAAGCTTTCTTT; v_call: TRBV6-5; clone_size: few; j_call: TRBJ1-1; d_call: .
cdr3_aa: CASNPRAHSYNEQFF; cdr3_nt: TGTGCCAGCAACCCCCGAGCGCACTCCTACAATGAGCAGTTCTTC; v_call: TRBV28; clone_size: .; j_call: TRBJ2-1; d_call: .
cdr3_aa: CASSTGFLQPQHF; cdr3_nt: TGTGCCAGTAGCACAGGGTTTCTTCAGCCCCAGCATTTT; v_call: TRBV19; clone_size: .; j_call: TRBJ1-5; d_call: .
cdr3_aa: CASSLVGGRNNSPLHF; cdr3_nt: TGTGCCAGCAGCTTAGTGGGCGGGCGAAATAATTCACCCCTCCACTTT; v_call: TRBV7-2; clone_size: .; j_call: TRBJ1-6; d_call: .
cdr3_aa: CASSTSGGISNTEAFF; cdr3_nt: TGTGCCAGTAGTACCTCTGGAGGGATCTCAAACACTGAAGCTTTCTTT; v_call: TRBV19; clone_size: .; j_call: TRBJ1-1; d_call: .
cdr3_aa: CASSQDRGNNQPQHF; cdr3_nt: TGTGCCAGCAGCCAAGACAGGGGGAACAATCAGCCCCAGCATTTT; v_call: TRBV7-9; clone_size: .; j_call: TRBJ1-5; d_call: TRBD1
cdr3_aa: CARRTGNGYTF; cdr3_nt: TGTGCCAGGAGGACAGGGAATGGCTACACCTTC; v_call: TRBV6-5; clone_size: .; j_call: TRBJ1-2; d_call: TRBD1
cdr3_aa: CASSLSTGYEQYF; cdr3_nt: TGTGCCAGCAGCTTATCTACTGGCTACGAGCAGTACTTC; v_call: TRBV7-9; clone_size: once; j_call: TRBJ2-7; d_call: .
cdr3_aa: CASTQTSTNTGELFF; cdr3_nt: TGTGCCAGCACCCAAACGTCTACGAACACCGGGGAGCTGTTTTTT; v_call: TRBV6-5; clone_size: .; j_call: TRBJ2-2; d_call: .
cdr3_aa: CASSLTGTGGTGELFF; cdr3_nt: TGTGCCAGCAGCCTAACCGGGACAGGGGGCACTGGGGAGCTGTTTTTT; v_call: TRBV11-3; clone_size: .; j_call: TRBJ2-2; d_call: TRBD1
cdr3_aa: CASSTGEPLNTIYF; cdr3_nt: TGTGCCAGCAGTACGGGGGAGCCCCTTAACACCATATATTTT; v_call: TRBV28; clone_size: .; j_call: TRBJ1-3; d_call: .
cdr3_aa: CASTEENNSPLHF; cdr3_nt: TGTGCCAGCACAGAGGAAAATAATTCACCCCTCCACTTT; v_call: TRBV2; clone_size: .; j_call: TRBJ1-6; d_call: .
cdr3_aa: CASSFPPGQGSSTNEKLFF; cdr3_nt: TGTGCCAGCAGTTTTCCCCCGGGACAGGGTAGTTCTACTAATGAAAAACTGTTTTTT; v_call: TRBV28; clone_size: .; j_call: TRBJ1-4; d_call: TRBD1
cdr3_aa: CASSEVGGSGNTIYF; cdr3_nt: TGTGCCAGCAGTGAAGTCGGGGGCTCTGGAAACACCATATATTTT; v_call: TRBV6-1; clone_size: few; j_call: TRBJ1-3; d_call: .
cdr3_aa: CASSQAGGLAGELFF; cdr3_nt: TGTGCCAGCAGCCAGGCAGGGGGCCTGGCCGGGGAGCTGTTTTTT; v_call: TRBV3-1/TRBV3-2; clone_size: .; j_call: TRBJ2-2; d_call: TRBD1
cdr3_aa: CASSFGFRLGQGNEQFF; cdr3_nt: TGTGCCAGCAGCTTCGGTTTTCGCTTGGGACAGGGCAATGAGCAGTTCTTC; v_call: TRBV5-5; clone_size: .; j_call: TRBJ2-1; d_call: TRBD1
cdr3_aa: CASSPASGANTGELFF; cdr3_nt: TGTGCCAGCTCACCAGCTAGCGGGGCGAACACCGGGGAGCTGTTTTTT; v_call: TRBV18; clone_size: .; j_call: TRBJ2-2; d_call: TRBD2
cdr3_aa: CASSEGTGVNSPLHF; cdr3_nt: TGTGCCAGCAGTGAGGGGACAGGGGTTAATTCACCCCTCCACTTT; v_call: TRBV3-1/TRBV3-2; clone_size: .; j_call: TRBJ1-6; d_call: TRBD1
cdr3_aa: CASSLSSYEQYF; cdr3_nt: TGTGCCAGCAGCCTTAGCTCCTACGAGCAGTACTTC; v_call: TRBV5-6; clone_size: .; j_call: TRBJ2-7; d_call: .
cdr3_aa: CASSRVRLAGGREQYF; cdr3_nt: TGTGCCAGCAGTCGGGTACGACTAGCGGGAGGGCGCGAGCAGTACTTC; v_call: TRBV27; clone_size: .; j_call: TRBJ2-7; d_call: TRBD2
cdr3_aa: CASRRTSGTITDTQYF; cdr3_nt: TGTGCCAGCAGAAGGACTAGCGGCACAATAACAGATACGCAGTATTTT; v_call: TRBV14; clone_size: .; j_call: TRBJ2-3; d_call: TRBD2
cdr3_aa: CASSSQTDLGTEAFF; cdr3_nt: TGTGCCAGCAGCTCACAGACAGACCTGGGCACTGAAGCTTTCTTT; v_call: TRBV7-3; clone_size: .; j_call: TRBJ1-1; d_call: .
cdr3_aa: CASYQSGTDTQYF; cdr3_nt: TGCGCCAGCTATCAATCGGGAACAGATACGCAGTATTTT; v_call: TRBV5-1; clone_size: .; j_call: TRBJ2-3; d_call: .
cdr3_aa: CASTAGAGGSGRYEQYF; cdr3_nt: TGTGCCAGCACCGCGGGGGCGGGTGGTAGCGGGAGGTACGAGCAGTACTTC; v_call: TRBV5-4; clone_size: .; j_call: TRBJ2-7; d_call: TRBD2
cdr3_aa: CASLLTGLNTEAFF; cdr3_nt: TGTGCCAGCCTCTTGACAGGTTTGAACACTGAAGCTTTCTTT; v_call: TRBV28; clone_size: .; j_call: TRBJ1-1; d_call: .
cdr3_aa: CASSGGGRAFYEQYF; cdr3_nt: TGTGCCAGCAGTGGGGGCGGGAGGGCCTTCTACGAGCAGTACTTC; v_call: TRBV2; clone_size: few; j_call: TRBJ2-7; d_call: TRBD2
cdr3_aa: CAIRGGPTDTQYF; cdr3_nt: TGTGCCATACGGGGGGGCCCAACAGATACGCAGTATTTT; v_call: TRBV6-5; clone_size: .; j_call: TRBJ2-3; d_call: TRBD2
cdr3_aa: CASSLGLAGVEQFF; cdr3_nt: TGTGCCAGCAGCTTAGGACTAGCGGGAGTTGAGCAGTTCTTC; v_call: TRBV7-9; clone_size: .; j_call: TRBJ2-1; d_call: TRBD2
cdr3_aa: CATLLAGGTDTQYF; cdr3_nt: TGTGCCACCCTACTAGCGGGAGGCACAGATACGCAGTATTTT; v_call: TRBV28; clone_size: .; j_call: TRBJ2-3; d_call: TRBD2
cdr3_aa: CASSFTRTGRFSYEQYF; cdr3_nt: TGTGCCAGCAGTTTCACAAGGACAGGGAGGTTCTCCTACGAGCAGTACTTC; v_call: TRBV28; clone_size: .; j_call: TRBJ2-7; d_call: TRBD1
cdr3_aa: CASSPGTAVGYTF; cdr3_nt: TGTGCCAGCAGCCCTGGGACAGCCGTGGGCTACACCTTC; v_call: TRBV11-2; clone_size: once; j_call: TRBJ1-2; d_call: TRBD1
cdr3_aa: CAWDAGQITEAFF; cdr3_nt: TGTGCCTGGGACGCTGGACAGATAACTGAAGCTTTCTTT; v_call: TRBV30; clone_size: .; j_call: TRBJ1-1; d_call: .
cdr3_aa: CASRQGGTYEQYF; cdr3_nt: TGTGCCAGCAGACAGGGTGGAACCTACGAGCAGTACTTC; v_call: TRBV12-3/TRBV12-4; clone_size: once; j_call: TRBJ2-7; d_call: .
cdr3_aa: CVVVETGSYYGYTF; cdr3_nt: TGCGTTGTGGTGGAGACAGGGAGCTACTATGGCTACACCTTC; v_call: TRBV6-6; clone_size: .; j_call: TRBJ1-2; d_call: TRBD1